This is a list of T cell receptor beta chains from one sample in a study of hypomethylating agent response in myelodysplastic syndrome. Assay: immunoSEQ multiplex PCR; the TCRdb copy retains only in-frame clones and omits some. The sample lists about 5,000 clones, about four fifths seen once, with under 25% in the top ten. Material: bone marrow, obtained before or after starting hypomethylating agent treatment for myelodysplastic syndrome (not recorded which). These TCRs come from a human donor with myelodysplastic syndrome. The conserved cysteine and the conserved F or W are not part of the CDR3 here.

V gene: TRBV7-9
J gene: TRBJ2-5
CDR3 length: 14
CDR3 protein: ASSTAPGGAQETQY

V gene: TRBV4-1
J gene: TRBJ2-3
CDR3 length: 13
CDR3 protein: ASSLGLAVTDTQY

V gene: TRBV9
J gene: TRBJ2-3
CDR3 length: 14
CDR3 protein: ASSVLVGIDSDTQY

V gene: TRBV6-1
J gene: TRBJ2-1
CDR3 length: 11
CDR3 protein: ASTLGIWDEQF

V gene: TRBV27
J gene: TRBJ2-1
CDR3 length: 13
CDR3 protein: ASSFGGSSYNEQF

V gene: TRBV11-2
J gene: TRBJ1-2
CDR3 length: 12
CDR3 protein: ASSSRLYSGGYT

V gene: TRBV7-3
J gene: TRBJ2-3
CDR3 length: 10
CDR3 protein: ASSSQRDTQY

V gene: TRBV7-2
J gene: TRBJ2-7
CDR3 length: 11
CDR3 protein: ASSLQTSGEQY

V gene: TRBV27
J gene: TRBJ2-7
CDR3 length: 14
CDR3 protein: ASTGLGREGSNEQY

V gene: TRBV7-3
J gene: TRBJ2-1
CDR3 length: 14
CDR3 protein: ASSLTGTSIANEQF

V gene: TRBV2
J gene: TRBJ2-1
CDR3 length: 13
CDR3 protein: ASSPSVASGNEQF

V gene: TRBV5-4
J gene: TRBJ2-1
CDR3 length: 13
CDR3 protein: ASSFRTSGSNEQF

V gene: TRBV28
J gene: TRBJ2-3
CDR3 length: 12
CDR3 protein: ASSGGRSTDTQY

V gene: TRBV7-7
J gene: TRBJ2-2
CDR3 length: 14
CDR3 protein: ASSSRTGDHTGELF

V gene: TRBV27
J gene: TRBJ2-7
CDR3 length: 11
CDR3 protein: ASRRDRGYEQY

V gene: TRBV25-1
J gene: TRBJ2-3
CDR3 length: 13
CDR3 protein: ASSKASRSTDTQY

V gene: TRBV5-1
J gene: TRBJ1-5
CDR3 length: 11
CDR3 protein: ASSTGPNQPQH

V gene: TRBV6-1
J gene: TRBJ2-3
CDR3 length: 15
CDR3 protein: ASSEPSASGRAGGVD

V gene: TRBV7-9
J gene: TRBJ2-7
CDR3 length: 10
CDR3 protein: ASSLVTYEQY

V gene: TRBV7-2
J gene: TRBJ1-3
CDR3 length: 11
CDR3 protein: ASSWGLRNTIY

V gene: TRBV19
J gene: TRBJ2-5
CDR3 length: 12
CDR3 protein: ASRGDRSPGTQY

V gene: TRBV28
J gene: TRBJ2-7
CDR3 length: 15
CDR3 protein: ASLAPQSGPNGGEQY

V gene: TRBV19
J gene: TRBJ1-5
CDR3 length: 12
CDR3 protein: ASSATRDYQPQH

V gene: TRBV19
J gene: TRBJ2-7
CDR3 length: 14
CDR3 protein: ASSSNLAGGFYEQY

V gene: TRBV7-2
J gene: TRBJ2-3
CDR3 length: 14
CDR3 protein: ASSGYGGVSTDTQY